These 2 T cell receptor beta chains originate from one sample sequenced in a study of blood T cells in healthy people across ages. Together with a sample-barcoded 5' primer, a J-beta primer mix was included in a second PCR lasting roughly 6 to 12 cycles. Using its own MiXCR run on the 5' RACE reads, TCRdb lists one record per CDR3 protein. The sample records about a million distinct CDR3 sequences, roughly 51% being singletons. Sequenced material: blood. Receptors were obtained from a woman in her sixties in good health.

The chain carries TRBV6-2 or TRBV6-3 and TRBJ1-2; no firm D call. Deletions cut 2 bases from V and 1 base from J, with 8 bases between. Germline values: CDR1 MNHEY, CDR2 SVGEGT. This CDR3 spans 14 amino acids. Here the CDR3 reads CASSYLQYNYGYTF. Here the CDR3 DNA reads TGTGCCAGCAGTTACCTCCAGTATAACTATGGCTACACCTTC.

V gene TRBV6-1 combines with J gene TRBJ2-3; no reliable D call. The CDR3 length is 15 residues. Germline lookup yields CDR1 MNHNS and CDR2 SASEGT. The V end lost 5 bases, the J end lost 2 bases, and 14 bases lay between the germline ends. CDR3 region: CASSNGPPYTDTQYF. CDR3 nucleotides: TGTGCCAGCAGTAACGGACCTCCCTACACAGATACGCAGTATTTT.